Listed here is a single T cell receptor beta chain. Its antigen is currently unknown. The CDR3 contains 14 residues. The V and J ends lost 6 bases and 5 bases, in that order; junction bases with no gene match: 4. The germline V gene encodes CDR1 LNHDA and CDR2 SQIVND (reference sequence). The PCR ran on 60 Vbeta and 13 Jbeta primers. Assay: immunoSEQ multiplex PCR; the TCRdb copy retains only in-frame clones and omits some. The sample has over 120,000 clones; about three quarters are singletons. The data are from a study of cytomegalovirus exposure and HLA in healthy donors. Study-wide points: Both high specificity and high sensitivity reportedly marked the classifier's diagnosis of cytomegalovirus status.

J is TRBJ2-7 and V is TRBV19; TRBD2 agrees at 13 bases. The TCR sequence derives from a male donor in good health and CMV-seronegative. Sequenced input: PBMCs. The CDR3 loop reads CASSGTSGIHEQYF. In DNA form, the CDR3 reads TGTGCCAGTAGCGGGACTAGCGGGATCCACGAGCAGTACTTC.